This T cell receptor beta chain was recorded in a study of identifying expanded T cells in peripheral blood. The table came from immunoSEQ multiplex PCR; TCRdb's copy has only in-frame clones and leaves some out. The sample carries 120,000 or so clones, 84% recorded once. Germline V lookup: CDR1 SQVTM, CDR2 ANQGSEA. This CDR3 contains 14 residues. V gave up 0 bases and J gave up 8 bases, with 13 bases separating them. Material for sequencing was blood. The receptor was isolated from a person between 18 and 69 years old in good health. The chain uses TRBV29-1 and TRBJ1-4; no clear D gene. CDR3 sequence (DNA): TGCAGCGTTGAAGATTCACGGACGGGAGAAAAACTGTTTTTT. Its translation: CSVEDSRTGEKLFF. The complete variable domain, with remaining parts taken from reference TRBV29-1 and TRBJ1-4, reads SAVISQKPSRDICQRGTSLTIQCQVDSQVTMMFWYRQQPGQSLTLIATANQGSEATYESGFVIDKFPISRPNLTFSTLTVSNMSPEDSSIYLCSVEDSRTGEKLFFGSGTQLSVL.